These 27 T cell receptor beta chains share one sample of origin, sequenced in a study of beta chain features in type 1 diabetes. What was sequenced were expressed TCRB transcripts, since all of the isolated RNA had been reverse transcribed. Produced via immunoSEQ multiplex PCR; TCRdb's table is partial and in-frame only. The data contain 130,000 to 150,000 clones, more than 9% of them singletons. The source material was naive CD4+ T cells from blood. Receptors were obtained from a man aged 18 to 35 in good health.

Here the CDR3 DNA reads TGTGCCAGCAGTTTCGCGGGACAGGGGACGGGTACGCAGTATTTT. Protein product: CASSFAGQGTGTQYF. This chain joins TRBV28 and TRBJ2-3; 10 positions agree with TRBD1. The V segment lost 3 bases and the J segment 8 bases; nucleotides outside the gene matches: 8. CDR1 MDHEN and CDR2 SYDVKM come from the germline V gene. The CDR3 consists of 15 residues.

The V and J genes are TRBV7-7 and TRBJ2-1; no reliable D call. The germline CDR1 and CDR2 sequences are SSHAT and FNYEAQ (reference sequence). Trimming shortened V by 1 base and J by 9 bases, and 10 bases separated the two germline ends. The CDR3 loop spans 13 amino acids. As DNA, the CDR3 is TGTGCCAGCAGCTTAGTCCTAAGTGGTGAGCAGTTCTTC. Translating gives CASSLVLSGEQFF.

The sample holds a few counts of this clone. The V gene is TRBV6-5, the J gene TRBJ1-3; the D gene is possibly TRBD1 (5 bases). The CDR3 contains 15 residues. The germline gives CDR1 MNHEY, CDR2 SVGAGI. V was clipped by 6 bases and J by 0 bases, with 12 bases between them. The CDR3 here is CASSFDRDSGNTIYF. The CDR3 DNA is TGTGCCAGCAGCTTCGACAGAGACTCTGGAAACACCATATATTTT.

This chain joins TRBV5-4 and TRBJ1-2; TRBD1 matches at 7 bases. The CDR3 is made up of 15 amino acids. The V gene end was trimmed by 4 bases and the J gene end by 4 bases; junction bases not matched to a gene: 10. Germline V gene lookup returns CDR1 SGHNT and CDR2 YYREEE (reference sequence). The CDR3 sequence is CASSPEIGGAYGYTF. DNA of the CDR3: TGTGCCAGCAGCCCAGAGATAGGGGGCGCCTATGGCTACACCTTC.

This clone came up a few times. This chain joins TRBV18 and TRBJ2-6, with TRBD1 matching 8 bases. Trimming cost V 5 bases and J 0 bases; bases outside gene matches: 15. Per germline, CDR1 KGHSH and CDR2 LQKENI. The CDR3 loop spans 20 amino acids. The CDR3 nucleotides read TGTGCCAGCTCATATTCTCCGGGACAGGCCCTATCCTCTGGGGCCAACGTCCTGACTTTC. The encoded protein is CASSYSPGQALSSGANVLTF.

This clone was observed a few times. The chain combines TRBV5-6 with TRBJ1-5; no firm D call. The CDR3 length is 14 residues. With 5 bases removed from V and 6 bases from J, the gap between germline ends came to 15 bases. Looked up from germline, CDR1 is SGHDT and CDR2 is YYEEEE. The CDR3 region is CASSLMDAGQPQHF. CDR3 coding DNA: TGTGCCAGCAGTCTTATGGATGCGGGTCAGCCCCAGCATTTT.

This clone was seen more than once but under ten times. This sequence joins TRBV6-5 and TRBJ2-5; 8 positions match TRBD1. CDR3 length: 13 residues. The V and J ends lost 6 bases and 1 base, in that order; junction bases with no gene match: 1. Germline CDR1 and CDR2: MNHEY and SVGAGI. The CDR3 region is CASRQGVQETQYF. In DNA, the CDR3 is TGTGCCAGCAGACAGGGGGTCCAAGAGACCCAGTACTTC.

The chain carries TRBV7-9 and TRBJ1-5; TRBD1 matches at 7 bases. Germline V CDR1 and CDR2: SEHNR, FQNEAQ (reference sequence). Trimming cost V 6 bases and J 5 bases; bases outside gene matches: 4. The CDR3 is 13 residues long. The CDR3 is CASSSRGDQPQHF. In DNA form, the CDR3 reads TGTGCCAGCAGTTCCAGGGGGGATCAGCCCCAGCATTTT.

CDR3 sequence: CASSIPGTGFNEQFF. The CDR3 bases are TGTGCCAGTAGTATCCCCGGGACAGGGTTCAATGAGCAGTTCTTC. The V and J genes are TRBV19 and TRBJ2-1; 9 bases line up with TRBD1. V trimming: 3 bases; J trimming: 6 bases; junction bases outside the gene matches: 6. The CDR3 has 15 amino acids. Germline V lookup: CDR1 LNHDA, CDR2 SQIVND (reference sequence).

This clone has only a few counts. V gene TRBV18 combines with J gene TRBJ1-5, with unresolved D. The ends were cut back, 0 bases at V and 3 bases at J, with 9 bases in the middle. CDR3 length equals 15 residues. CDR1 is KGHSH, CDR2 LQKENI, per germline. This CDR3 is CASSPPEGFNQPQHF. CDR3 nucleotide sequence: TGTGCCAGCTCACCACCGGAGGGATTCAATCAGCCCCAGCATTTT.

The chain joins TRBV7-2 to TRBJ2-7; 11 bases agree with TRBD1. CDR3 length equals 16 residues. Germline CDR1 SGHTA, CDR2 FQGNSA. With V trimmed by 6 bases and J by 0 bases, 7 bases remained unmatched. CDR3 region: CASRRTGTGGSYEQYF. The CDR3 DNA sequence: TGTGCCAGCAGACGGACCGGGACAGGGGGCTCCTACGAGCAGTACTTC.

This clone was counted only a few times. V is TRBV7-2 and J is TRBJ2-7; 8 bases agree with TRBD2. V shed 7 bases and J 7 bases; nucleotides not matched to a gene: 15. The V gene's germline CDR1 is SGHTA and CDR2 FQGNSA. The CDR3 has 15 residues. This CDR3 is CASTQIAGGTLEQYF. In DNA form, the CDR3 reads TGTGCCAGCACCCAAATTGCGGGGGGAACCTTGGAGCAGTACTTC.

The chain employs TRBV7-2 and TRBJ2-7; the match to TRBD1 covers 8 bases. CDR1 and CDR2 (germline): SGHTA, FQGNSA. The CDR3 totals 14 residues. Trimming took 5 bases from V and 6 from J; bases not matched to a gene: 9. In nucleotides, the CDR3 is TGTGCCAGCAGCACAAGGACAGGGCAAGGCGAGCAGTACTTC. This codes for CASSTRTGQGEQYF.

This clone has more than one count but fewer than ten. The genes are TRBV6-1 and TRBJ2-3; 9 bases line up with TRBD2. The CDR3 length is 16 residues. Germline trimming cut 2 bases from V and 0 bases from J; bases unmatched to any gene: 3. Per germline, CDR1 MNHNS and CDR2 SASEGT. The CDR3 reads CASSERLAGSTDTQYF. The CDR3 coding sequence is TGTGCCAGCAGTGAAAGGCTAGCGGGGAGCACAGATACGCAGTATTTT.

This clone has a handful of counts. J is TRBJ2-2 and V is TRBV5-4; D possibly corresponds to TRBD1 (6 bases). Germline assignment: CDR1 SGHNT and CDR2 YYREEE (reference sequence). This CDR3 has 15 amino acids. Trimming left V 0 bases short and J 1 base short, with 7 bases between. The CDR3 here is CASSLGGLNTGELFF. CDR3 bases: TGTGCCAGCAGCTTGGGGGGGCTGAACACCGGGGAGCTGTTTTTT.

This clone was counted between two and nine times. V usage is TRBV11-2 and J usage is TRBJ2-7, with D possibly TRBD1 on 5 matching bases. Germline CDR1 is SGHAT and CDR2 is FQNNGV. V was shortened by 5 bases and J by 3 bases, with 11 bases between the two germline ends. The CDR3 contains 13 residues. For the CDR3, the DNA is TGTGCCAGCAGCCCCGACAGAAGCTACGAGCAGTACTTC. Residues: CASSPDRSYEQYF.

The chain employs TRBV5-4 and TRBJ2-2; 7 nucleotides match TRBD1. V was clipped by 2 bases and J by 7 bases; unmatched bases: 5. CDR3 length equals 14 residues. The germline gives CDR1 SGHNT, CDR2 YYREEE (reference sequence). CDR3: CASSLMTGSGELFF. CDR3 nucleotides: TGTGCCAGCAGCTTAATGACAGGGAGCGGGGAGCTGTTTTTT.

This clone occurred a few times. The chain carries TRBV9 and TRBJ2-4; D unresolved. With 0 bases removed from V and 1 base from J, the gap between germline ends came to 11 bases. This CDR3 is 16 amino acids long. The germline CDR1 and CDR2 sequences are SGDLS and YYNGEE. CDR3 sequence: CASSVVPRKAKNIQYF. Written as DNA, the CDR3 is TGTGCCAGCAGCGTAGTCCCCAGGAAGGCCAAAAACATTCAGTACTTC.

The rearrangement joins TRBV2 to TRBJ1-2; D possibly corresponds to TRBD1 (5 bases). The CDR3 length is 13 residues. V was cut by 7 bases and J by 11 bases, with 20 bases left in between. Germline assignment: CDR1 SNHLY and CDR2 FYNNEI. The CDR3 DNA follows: TGTGCCAGCACCCGGGACTCCCTTATTGGTTACACCTTC. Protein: CASTRDSLIGYTF.

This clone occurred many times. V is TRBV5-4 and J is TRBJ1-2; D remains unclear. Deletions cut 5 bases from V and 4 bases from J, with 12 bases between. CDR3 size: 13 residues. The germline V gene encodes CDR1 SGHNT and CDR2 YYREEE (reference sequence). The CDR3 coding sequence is TGTGCCAGCAGTATAGACAATTCCTATGGCTACACCTTC. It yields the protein CASSIDNSYGYTF.

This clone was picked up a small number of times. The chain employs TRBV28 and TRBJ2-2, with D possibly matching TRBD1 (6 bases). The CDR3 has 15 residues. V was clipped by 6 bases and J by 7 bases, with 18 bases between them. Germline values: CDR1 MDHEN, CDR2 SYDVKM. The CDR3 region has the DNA TGTGCCAGCAGGGTCGGGACATCTGGGGTCGGGGAGCTGTTTTTT. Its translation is CASRVGTSGVGELFF.

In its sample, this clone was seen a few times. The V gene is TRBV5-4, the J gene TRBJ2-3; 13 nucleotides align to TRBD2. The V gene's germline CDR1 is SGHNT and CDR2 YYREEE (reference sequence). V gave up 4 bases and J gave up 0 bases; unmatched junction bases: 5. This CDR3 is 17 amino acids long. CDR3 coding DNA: TGTGCCAGCAGCACCAGACTAGCGGGGGGCAGCACAGATACGCAGTATTTT. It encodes CASSTRLAGGSTDTQYF.

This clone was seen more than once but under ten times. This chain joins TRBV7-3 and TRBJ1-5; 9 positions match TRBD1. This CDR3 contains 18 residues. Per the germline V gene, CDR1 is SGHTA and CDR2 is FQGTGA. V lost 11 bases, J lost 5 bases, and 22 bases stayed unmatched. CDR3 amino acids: CASGATAAGTGFDQPQHF. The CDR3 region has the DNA TGTGCCTCAGGAGCGACCGCGGCCGGGACAGGGTTTGATCAGCCCCAGCATTTT.

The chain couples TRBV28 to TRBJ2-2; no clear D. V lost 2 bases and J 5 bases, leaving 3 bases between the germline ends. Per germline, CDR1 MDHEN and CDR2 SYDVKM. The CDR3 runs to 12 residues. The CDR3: CASSLRTGELFF. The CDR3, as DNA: TGTGCCAGCAGTTTACGGACCGGGGAGCTGTTTTTT.

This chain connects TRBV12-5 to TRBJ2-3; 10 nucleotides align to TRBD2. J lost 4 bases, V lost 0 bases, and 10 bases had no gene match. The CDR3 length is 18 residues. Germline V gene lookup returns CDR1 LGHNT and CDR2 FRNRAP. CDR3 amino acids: CASGLVRTSGPRADTQYF. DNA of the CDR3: TGTGCTAGTGGTTTGGTACGGACTAGCGGTCCCAGGGCAGATACGCAGTATTTT.

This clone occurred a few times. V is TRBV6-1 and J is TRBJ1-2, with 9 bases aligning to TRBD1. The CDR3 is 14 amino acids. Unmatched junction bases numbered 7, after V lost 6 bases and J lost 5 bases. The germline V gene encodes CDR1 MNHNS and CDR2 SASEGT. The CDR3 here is CASRITGGAYGYTF. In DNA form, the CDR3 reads TGTGCCAGCAGGATTACAGGGGGCGCTTATGGCTACACCTTC.

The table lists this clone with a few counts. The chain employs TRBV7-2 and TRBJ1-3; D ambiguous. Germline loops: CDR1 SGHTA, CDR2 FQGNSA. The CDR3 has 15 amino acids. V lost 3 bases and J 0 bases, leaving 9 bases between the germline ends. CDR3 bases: TGTGCCAGCAGCTTGGGCGGACTCTCTGGAAACACCATATATTTT. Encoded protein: CASSLGGLSGNTIYF.